A selection of T cell receptor beta chains follows, all from one sample in a study of cytomegalovirus exposure and HLA in healthy donors. Repertoires were generated with immunoSEQ multiplex PCR, while TCRdb's copy carries only in-frame clones and drops some. The sample carries 250,000 to 350,000 clones, just over 85% recorded once. Sequencing was carried out using PBMCs. All receptors derive from a man aged 40-55 years in good health and CMV-seropositive. CDR3s include the opening cysteine and the closing phenylalanine or tryptophan. The order of the fields is clone size, V gene, J gene, D gene, CDR3 protein, CDR3 DNA. The D gene is left open where the match is weak. Size is omitted from some rows. Given values are once, few, many or a class for expanded clones.

size: -; V: TRBV27; J: TRBJ1-1; D: -; CDR3: CASSLRRGSEAFF; DNA: TGTGCCAGCAGTTTAAGGAGGGGTTCTGAAGCTTTCTTT
size: -; V: TRBV7-3; J: TRBJ2-1; D: -; CDR3: CASSLIGGGEDNEQFF; DNA: TGTGCCAGCAGCTTAATTGGAGGGGGCGAGGACAATGAGCAGTTCTTC
size: -; V: TRBV27; J: TRBJ2-7; D: -; CDR3: CASSVAKSSYEQYF; DNA: TGTGCCAGTAGCGTAGCGAAAAGCTCCTACGAGCAGTACTTC
size: few; V: TRBV11-2; J: TRBJ2-3; D: -; CDR3: CASSLVRTSTDTQYF; DNA: TGTGCCAGCAGCTTAGTCCGTACTAGCACAGATACGCAGTATTTT
size: -; V: TRBV6-5; J: TRBJ2-5; D: TRBD2; CDR3: CASSYATSGRVETQYF; DNA: TGTGCCAGCAGTTACGCGACTAGCGGGAGGGTAGAGACCCAGTACTTC
size: once; V: TRBV7-6; J: TRBJ2-1; D: -; CDR3: CASSLPQRYNEQFF; DNA: TGTGCCAGCAGCTTACCACAACGATACAATGAGCAGTTCTTC
size: -; V: TRBV4-3; J: TRBJ1-5; D: -; CDR3: CASSQDRGSNGPQHF; DNA: TGCGCCAGCAGCCAGGACCGGGGTTCAAATGGGCCCCAGCATTTT
size: once; V: TRBV6-6; J: TRBJ1-5; D: TRBD1; CDR3: CASRWGQGDQPQHF; DNA: TGTGCCAGCAGGTGGGGACAGGGGGATCAGCCCCAGCATTTT
size: -; V: TRBV18; J: TRBJ2-2; D: -; CDR3: CASSPLAVTSGELFF; DNA: TGTGCCAGCTCACCACTAGCGGTAACGTCCGGGGAGCTGTTTTTT
size: many; V: TRBV7-9; J: TRBJ1-4; D: -; CDR3: CASSPHGEGNEKLFF; DNA: TGTGCCAGCAGCCCCCACGGGGAGGGTAATGAAAAACTGTTTTTT
size: -; V: TRBV11-3; J: TRBJ2-1; D: TRBD2; CDR3: CASSLGRLAGGRWGNEQFF; DNA: TGTGCCAGCAGCTTAGGGCGTCTAGCGGGAGGGAGGTGGGGCAATGAGCAGTTCTTC
size: -; V: TRBV7-9; J: TRBJ2-7; D: TRBD1; CDR3: CSSSSRRTGGIYEQYF; DNA: TGTTCCAGCAGCTCCCGACGGACAGGGGGCATCTACGAGCAGTACTTC
size: -; V: TRBV5-1; J: TRBJ1-4; D: TRBD1; CDR3: CASRIGTGRANEKLFF; DNA: TGCGCCAGCAGAATCGGGACAGGAAGAGCTAATGAAAAACTGTTTTTT
size: -; V: TRBV18; J: TRBJ2-7; D: -; CDR3: CASSPFSSYEQYF; DNA: TGTGCCAGCTCACCCTTCAGCTCCTACGAGCAGTACTTC
size: -; V: TRBV19; J: TRBJ2-1; D: TRBD2; CDR3: CASSITGGFEQFF; DNA: TGTGCCAGTAGTATAACGGGAGGGTTTGAGCAGTTCTTC
size: -; V: TRBV7-2; J: TRBJ1-5; D: -; CDR3: CASSLVGGIGNQPQHF; DNA: TGTGCCAGCAGCTTAGTCGGGGGAATTGGCAATCAGCCCCAGCATTTT
size: once; V: TRBV14; J: TRBJ2-1; D: -; CDR3: CASSHYRGGGQSNSYNEQFF; DNA: TGTGCCAGCAGCCACTACCGCGGAGGAGGACAGAGCAACTCCTACAATGAGCAGTTCTTC
size: -; V: TRBV28; J: TRBJ2-7; D: -; CDR3: CASSLRREQYF; DNA: TGTGCCAGCAGTTTACGCAGGGAGCAGTACTTC
size: -; V: TRBV7-2; J: TRBJ1-4; D: TRBD1; CDR3: CASRSGQNEKLFF; DNA: TGTGCCAGCAGATCGGGACAGAATGAAAAACTGTTTTTT
size: -; V: TRBV27; J: TRBJ2-7; D: TRBD1; CDR3: CASSSPIRDRGYEQYF; DNA: TGTGCCAGCAGTTCGCCTATCCGGGACAGGGGCTACGAGCAGTACTTC
size: -; V: TRBV5-1; J: TRBJ2-1; D: -; CDR3: CASSLTGNEQFF; DNA: TGCGCCAGCAGCTTGACAGGGAATGAGCAGTTCTTC
size: -; V: TRBV28; J: TRBJ1-5; D: TRBD1; CDR3: CASRRDRGGQPQHF; DNA: TGTGCCAGCAGACGCGACAGGGGAGGCCAGCCCCAGCATTTT
size: -; V: TRBV2; J: TRBJ1-2; D: -; CDR3: CASSVGPGYGYTF; DNA: TGTGCCAGCAGTGTGGGCCCCGGCTATGGCTACACCTTC
size: once; V: TRBV29-1; J: TRBJ1-2; D: -; CDR3: CSVEWGLGGYTF; DNA: TGCAGCGTTGAATGGGGGCTAGGTGGCTACACCTTC
size: -; V: TRBV7-9; J: TRBJ2-7; D: -; CDR3: CASSVGSNEQYF; DNA: TGTGCCAGCAGCGTAGGGAGCAACGAGCAGTACTTC
size: once; V: TRBV11-3; J: TRBJ2-3; D: TRBD1; CDR3: CASSPGGGTDTQYF; DNA: TGTGCCAGCAGCCCAGGGGGCGGGACAGATACGCAGTATTTT
size: -; V: TRBV5-1; J: TRBJ1-1; D: TRBD1; CDR3: CASSLQTGVDEAFF; DNA: TGCGCCAGCAGCCTACAGACAGGGGTTGATGAAGCTTTCTTT